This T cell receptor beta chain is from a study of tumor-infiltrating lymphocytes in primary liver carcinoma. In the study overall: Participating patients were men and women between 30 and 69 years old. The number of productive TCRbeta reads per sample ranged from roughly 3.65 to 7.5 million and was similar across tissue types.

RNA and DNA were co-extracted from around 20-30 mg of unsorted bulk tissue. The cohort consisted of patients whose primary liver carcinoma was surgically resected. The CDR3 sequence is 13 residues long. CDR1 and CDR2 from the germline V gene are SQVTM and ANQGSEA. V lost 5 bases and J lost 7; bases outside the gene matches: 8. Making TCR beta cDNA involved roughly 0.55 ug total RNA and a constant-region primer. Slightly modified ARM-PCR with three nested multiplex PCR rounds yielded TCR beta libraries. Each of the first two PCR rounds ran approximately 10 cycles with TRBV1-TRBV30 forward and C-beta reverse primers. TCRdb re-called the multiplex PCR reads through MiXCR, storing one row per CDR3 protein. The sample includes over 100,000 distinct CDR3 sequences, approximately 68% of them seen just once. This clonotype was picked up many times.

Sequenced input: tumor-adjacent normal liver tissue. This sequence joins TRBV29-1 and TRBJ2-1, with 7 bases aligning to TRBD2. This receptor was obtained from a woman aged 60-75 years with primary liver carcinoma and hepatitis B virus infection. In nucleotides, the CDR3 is TGCAGCGTTATGTGGGAGGGCCGGAATGAGCAGTTCTTC. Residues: CSVMWEGRNEQFF.